This is a list of T cell receptor beta chains from one sample in a study of siplizumab effects on memory and regulatory T cells. Clones were read by immunoSEQ multiplex PCR, and TCRdb kept only the in-frame ones, dropping some. The table lists 57,000 or so clones, 65% to 80% of them singletons, with 0.42% in the top ten. Sequencing was carried out using memory CD4+ T cells sorted from blood. The receptors stem from a human donor in good health. Both conserved end residues are part of each CDR3. Each record gives: clone size, J gene, D gene, CDR3 length, V gene, CDR3 protein, CDR3 DNA. D genes are given only for firm matches. Clone size is not always given. Where it is, it says once, few, many or a class for expanded clones.

clone size: .
J gene: TRBJ2-1
D gene: TRBD2
CDR3 length: 17
V gene: TRBV5-1
CDR3 protein: CASSSGLLAGGGHEQFF
CDR3 DNA: TGCGCCAGCAGCTCCGGTTTACTAGCGGGGGGCGGGCATGAGCAGTTCTTC

clone size: .
J gene: TRBJ1-2
D gene: .
CDR3 length: 14
V gene: TRBV5-5
CDR3 protein: CASSLGPSGEGYTF
CDR3 DNA: TGTGCCAGCAGCTTGGGCCCCAGTGGGGAAGGCTACACCTTC

clone size: .
J gene: TRBJ1-5
D gene: .
CDR3 length: 14
V gene: TRBV18
CDR3 protein: CASSPGQSSQPQHF
CDR3 DNA: TGTGCCAGCTCACCAGGACAATCATCACAGCCCCAGCATTTT

clone size: .
J gene: TRBJ1-2
D gene: .
CDR3 length: 13
V gene: TRBV27
CDR3 protein: CASSLISGRGYTF
CDR3 DNA: TGTGCCAGCAGCCTTATATCAGGTCGAGGCTACACCTTC

clone size: .
J gene: TRBJ1-1
D gene: TRBD1
CDR3 length: 14
V gene: TRBV5-1
CDR3 protein: CASSLGGKDRVAFF
CDR3 DNA: TGCGCCAGCAGCTTGGGGGGGAAAGACAGGGTCGCTTTCTTT

clone size: .
J gene: TRBJ2-2
D gene: .
CDR3 length: 14
V gene: TRBV27
CDR3 protein: CATRSSSSTGELFF
CDR3 DNA: TGTGCTACTCGGAGTAGTTCGTCCACCGGGGAGCTGTTTTTT

clone size: .
J gene: TRBJ1-5
D gene: TRBD1
CDR3 length: 15
V gene: TRBV5-1
CDR3 protein: CASSLGAGGRQPQHF
CDR3 DNA: TGCGCCAGCAGCTTGGGGGCAGGGGGCCGGCAGCCCCAGCATTTT

clone size: .
J gene: TRBJ1-3
D gene: .
CDR3 length: 14
V gene: TRBV6-1
CDR3 protein: CASSEGRAGNTIYF
CDR3 DNA: TGTGCCAGCAGTGAGGGCAGGGCTGGAAACACCATATATTTT

clone size: .
J gene: TRBJ2-1
D gene: .
CDR3 length: 12
V gene: TRBV7-2
CDR3 protein: CASSLMSQEQFF
CDR3 DNA: TGTGCCAGCAGCCTTATGTCCCAGGAGCAGTTCTTC

clone size: .
J gene: TRBJ1-2
D gene: TRBD1
CDR3 length: 15
V gene: TRBV19
CDR3 protein: CASSTFEGAPFGYTF
CDR3 DNA: TGTGCCAGTAGTACGTTCGAGGGGGCCCCTTTTGGCTACACCTTC

clone size: once
J gene: TRBJ2-5
D gene: TRBD1
CDR3 length: 14
V gene: TRBV5-4
CDR3 protein: CASSYRTGLETQYF
CDR3 DNA: TGTGCCAGCAGCTATCGGACAGGGCTAGAGACCCAGTACTTC

clone size: .
J gene: TRBJ2-3
D gene: TRBD2
CDR3 length: 16
V gene: TRBV5-8
CDR3 protein: CASRPRLAGGEDTQYF
CDR3 DNA: TGTGCCAGCAGGCCCAGACTAGCGGGGGGGGAAGATACGCAGTATTTT

clone size: .
J gene: TRBJ1-1
D gene: .
CDR3 length: 14
V gene: TRBV6-5
CDR3 protein: CASTPPGANTEAFF
CDR3 DNA: TGTGCCAGCACCCCTCCAGGGGCCAACACTGAAGCTTTCTTT

clone size: few
J gene: TRBJ2-3
D gene: .
CDR3 length: 15
V gene: TRBV27
CDR3 protein: CASSLGAGGTDTQYF
CDR3 DNA: TGTGCCAGCAGTTTGGGGGCGGGGGGCACAGATACGCAGTATTTT

clone size: .
J gene: TRBJ1-1
D gene: .
CDR3 length: 13
V gene: TRBV12-5
CDR3 protein: CASETRGNTEAFF
CDR3 DNA: TGTGCTAGTGAAACCCGCGGGAACACTGAAGCTTTCTTT

clone size: .
J gene: TRBJ2-7
D gene: .
CDR3 length: 12
V gene: TRBV7-9
CDR3 protein: CASSPGSYEQYF
CDR3 DNA: TGTGCCAGCAGCCCGGGGTCCTACGAGCAGTACTTC

clone size: .
J gene: TRBJ2-3
D gene: TRBD2
CDR3 length: 16
V gene: TRBV12-5
CDR3 protein: CASGLRWGGSTDTQYF
CDR3 DNA: TGTGCTAGTGGTTTAAGGTGGGGGGGGAGCACAGATACGCAGTATTTT

clone size: .
J gene: TRBJ2-3
D gene: TRBD2
CDR3 length: 16
V gene: TRBV7-3
CDR3 protein: CASSASLAGSTDTQYF
CDR3 DNA: TGTGCCAGCAGCGCGAGTCTAGCGGGGAGCACAGATACGCAGTATTTT

clone size: .
J gene: TRBJ2-5
D gene: .
CDR3 length: 13
V gene: TRBV28
CDR3 protein: CASSLRALGLQYF
CDR3 DNA: TGTGCCAGCAGTTTACGGGCCCTGGGGTTGCAGTACTTC

clone size: .
J gene: TRBJ2-7
D gene: .
CDR3 length: 14
V gene: TRBV6-6
CDR3 protein: CASSYEGGSYEQYF
CDR3 DNA: TGTGCCAGCAGTTATGAGGGGGGGTCCTACGAGCAGTACTTC

clone size: .
J gene: TRBJ2-1
D gene: TRBD2
CDR3 length: 14
V gene: TRBV9
CDR3 protein: CASSVAGGLNEQFF
CDR3 DNA: TGTGCCAGCAGCGTAGCGGGGGGGCTCAATGAGCAGTTCTTC

clone size: .
J gene: TRBJ1-3
D gene: .
CDR3 length: 14
V gene: TRBV2
CDR3 protein: CASAGGTSGNTIYF
CDR3 DNA: TGTGCCAGCGCCGGGGGCACCTCTGGAAACACCATATATTTT

clone size: .
J gene: TRBJ2-7
D gene: .
CDR3 length: 15
V gene: TRBV6-6
CDR3 protein: CASSPYPQNTYEQYF
CDR3 DNA: TGTGCCAGCAGTCCCTACCCACAGAATACCTACGAGCAGTACTTC

clone size: medium-sized
J gene: TRBJ1-1
D gene: .
CDR3 length: 13
V gene: TRBV6-1
CDR3 protein: CASSDRRNTEAFF
CDR3 DNA: TGTGCCAGCAGTGATCGAAGGAACACTGAAGCTTTCTTT

clone size: many
J gene: TRBJ1-2
D gene: .
CDR3 length: 13
V gene: TRBV2
CDR3 protein: CASSEARGGGYTF
CDR3 DNA: TGTGCCAGCAGTGAAGCGCGGGGGGGCGGCTACACCTTC

clone size: once
J gene: TRBJ2-7
D gene: .
CDR3 length: 14
V gene: TRBV7-6
CDR3 protein: CASSLVGGTYEQYF
CDR3 DNA: TGTGCCAGCAGCTTAGTCGGAGGGACCTACGAGCAGTACTTC

clone size: .
J gene: TRBJ2-1
D gene: TRBD1
CDR3 length: 19
V gene: TRBV7-6
CDR3 protein: CASSLGITTRPTGVNEQFF
CDR3 DNA: TGTGCCAGCAGCTTAGGGATTACGACCCGCCCGACAGGGGTAAATGAGCAGTTCTTC

clone size: .
J gene: TRBJ1-1
D gene: .
CDR3 length: 14
V gene: TRBV13
CDR3 protein: CASSSDGGATEAFF
CDR3 DNA: TGTGCCAGCAGCTCCGATGGAGGGGCCACTGAAGCTTTCTTT

clone size: .
J gene: TRBJ2-7
D gene: .
CDR3 length: 15
V gene: TRBV6-5
CDR3 protein: CASSYTVLSSYEQYF
CDR3 DNA: TGTGCCAGCAGTTATACAGTCCTTAGCTCCTACGAGCAGTACTTC

clone size: .
J gene: TRBJ1-1
D gene: .
CDR3 length: 15
V gene: TRBV5-1
CDR3 protein: CASSDGTTGNTEAFF
CDR3 DNA: TGCGCCAGCAGCGACGGGACTACTGGGAACACTGAAGCTTTCTTT

clone size: .
J gene: TRBJ1-5
D gene: TRBD1
CDR3 length: 15
V gene: TRBV6-5
CDR3 protein: CASRETGVSNQPQHF
CDR3 DNA: TGTGCCAGCAGGGAGACAGGGGTTAGCAATCAGCCCCAGCATTTT

clone size: .
J gene: TRBJ2-5
D gene: .
CDR3 length: 15
V gene: TRBV6-5
CDR3 protein: CASSFSSGNTETQYF
CDR3 DNA: TGTGCCAGCAGTTTTAGTTCGGGGAATACGGAGACCCAGTACTTC